This paragraph reports one T cell receptor beta chain. As originally analysed: Researchers report that nucleated cell counts were estimated from reference gene primer amplification. The method was immunoSEQ multiplex PCR; TCRdb's version includes in-frame clones alone and lacks a portion of them. From that table come the V and J calls and clone size; the DNA was used to work out D and trimming. The data hold about 46,000 clones, with approximately 90% observed a single time. This record belongs to a study of blood T cell repertoires in COVID-19. The wider study: COVID-19 samples, acute and convalescent, were from the United States, Italy and Spain.

The cohort comprised adults aged 18 to 89 years residing in approximately 25 US areas. In Cohort 3, a recovered donor had either two negative PCRs, clearance, or symptom resolution. Germline values: CDR1 LNHDA, CDR2 SQIVND (reference sequence). V lost 7 bases and J lost 1; bases outside the gene matches: 5. This CDR3 has 14 residues. The receptor was isolated from a woman in her forties or fifties who had recovered from COVID-19. Sequencing was done on a sample of PBMCs or T cells enriched from blood (not recorded which). V usage is TRBV19 and J usage is TRBJ2-3; 7 positions agree with TRBD2. Written as DNA, the CDR3 is TGTGCCAGTACCTCCCGGGGGGGCACAGATACGCAGTATTTT. Protein product: CASTSRGGTDTQYF.